This is a list of T cell receptor beta chains from one sample in a study of blood T cell repertoires in COVID-19. Here immunoSEQ multiplex PCR was the method, and the copy in TCRdb shows in-frame clones only, minus some. The sample lists tens of thousands of clones, roughly 88% occurring once. The sequenced sample consisted of peripheral blood. The receptors stem from a woman aged 60 to 75 with acute or convalescent COVID-19. CDR3s include the opening cysteine and the closing phenylalanine or tryptophan. The D gene is left open where the match is weak. Clone size, where shown, is once, few, many, or a class for clones that have expanded.

j_call	v_call	clone_size	d_call	cdr3_aa	cdr3_nt
TRBJ2-2	TRBV18	once	-	CASSPSTRGAATGELFF	TGTGCCAGCTCACCAAGTACTCGGGGGGCGGCCACCGGGGAGCTGTTTTTT
TRBJ2-1	TRBV9	-	TRBD2	CASSVAGGGALNEQFF	TGTGCCAGCAGCGTAGCCGGCGGGGGGGCCCTCAATGAGCAGTTCTTC
TRBJ1-4	TRBV18	-	TRBD1	CASSPRQGQLHNEKLFF	TGTGCCAGCTCACCACGGCAGGGACAGCTTCATAATGAAAAACTGTTTTTT
TRBJ1-2	TRBV24-1	few	-	CATSDLEGRGYTF	TGTGCCACCAGTGATTTGGAGGGTCGCGGCTACACCTTC
TRBJ1-2	TRBV6-5	once	-	CASAETGPNYGYTF	TGTGCCAGCGCTGAAACAGGGCCAAATTATGGCTACACCTTC
TRBJ1-6	TRBV30	-	-	CAWSVPLGWQGSNSPLHF	TGTGCCTGGAGTGTCCCCTTGGGTTGGCAGGGTTCCAATTCACCCCTCCACTTT
TRBJ1-2	TRBV7-9	medium-sized	TRBD1	CASSQGGGGGYTF	TGTGCCAGCAGTCAAGGGGGCGGAGGCGGCTACACCTTC
TRBJ1-5	TRBV15	-	-	CATSRDTAGLNQPQHF	TGTGCCACCAGCAGAGATACGGCAGGGTTGAATCAGCCCCAGCATTTT
TRBJ1-1	TRBV12-3/TRBV12-4	-	-	CASSAGVGAFF	TGTGCCAGCAGTGCCGGAGTTGGGGCTTTCTTT
TRBJ2-5	TRBV6-5	few	-	CASSTGGLETQYF	TGTGCCAGCAGCACCGGGGGTCTGGAGACCCAGTACTTC
TRBJ2-2	TRBV7-9	-	-	CASSSEDWLTGELFF	TGTGCCAGCAGCTCGGAGGACTGGTTGACTGGGGAGCTGTTTTTT
TRBJ1-3	TRBV6-1	-	TRBD1	CASSGEAGTVNSGNTIYF	TGTGCCAGCAGTGGAGAAGCCGGGACAGTGAACTCTGGAAACACCATATATTTT
TRBJ2-7	TRBV7-9	-	TRBD1	CASSNRDSHEQYF	TGTGCCAGCAGCAACCGGGACAGTCACGAGCAGTACTTC
TRBJ2-7	TRBV19	-	-	CASSPRIAGSSYEQYF	TGTGCCAGTAGTCCCCGGATTGCGGGTTCTTCCTACGAGCAGTACTTC
TRBJ1-4	TRBV19	-	TRBD1	CASSTKGTGGELFF	TGTGCCAGTAGTACTAAGGGTACAGGGGGCGAACTGTTTTTT
TRBJ2-5	TRBV7-9	-	TRBD2	CASSPTSGGLETQYF	TGTGCCAGCAGCCCCACTAGCGGGGGGTTGGAGACCCAGTACTTC
TRBJ1-3	TRBV6-2/TRBV6-3	-	-	CASSRLTATDTIYF	TGTGCCAGCAGCCGATTGACAGCCACCGACACCATATATTTT
TRBJ1-4	TRBV19	-	TRBD1	CASRTNRDRSLGPNEKLFF	TGTGCCAGTAGGACTAACCGGGACAGAAGCCTCGGGCCTAATGAAAAACTGTTTTTT
TRBJ2-3	TRBV7-2	-	-	CASSLDTSTDTQYF	TGTGCCAGCAGCTTAGACACGAGCACAGATACGCAGTATTTT
TRBJ2-3	TRBV2	-	-	CASSELADTQYF	TGTGCCAGCAGTGAACTGGCCGATACGCAGTATTTT
TRBJ1-2	TRBV3-1/TRBV3-2	-	-	CASSRTGNYGYTF	TGTGCCAGCAGCCGGACGGGGAACTATGGCTACACCTTC
TRBJ2-1	TRBV4-2	-	TRBD2	CASSQEGRRLADVYEQFF	TGTGCCAGCAGCCAAGAAGGCAGACGCCTAGCGGACGTTTACGAGCAGTTCTTC
TRBJ1-1	TRBV11-2	-	-	CASSLVTLRVNTEAFF	TGTGCCAGCAGCTTAGTAACCCTCCGGGTGAACACTGAAGCTTTCTTT
TRBJ1-3	TRBV6-5	-	-	CASIPLPSAGNTIYF	TGTGCCAGCATCCCGCTCCCTTCCGCGGGAAACACCATATATTTT
TRBJ2-1	TRBV7-9	-	TRBD2	CASSLGGGAYNEQFF	TGTGCCAGCAGCTTAGGTGGGGGGGCCTACAATGAGCAGTTCTTC
TRBJ2-2	TRBV29-1	-	-	CSVIQGANTGELFF	TGCAGCGTTATACAGGGTGCGAACACCGGGGAGCTGTTTTTT
TRBJ1-2	TRBV19	-	TRBD1	CASSPTGVGGYTF	TGTGCCAGTAGTCCCACAGGGGTGGGTGGCTACACCTTC
TRBJ1-4	TRBV2	-	TRBD1	CASSGTGGTNEKLFF	TGTGCCAGCAGCGGAACAGGGGGCACTAATGAAAAACTGTTTTTT
TRBJ2-3	TRBV6-1	-	TRBD2	CASSVTRTSGVAGQYF	TGTGCCAGCAGTGTCACTCGGACTAGCGGGGTGGCGGGGCAGTATTTT
TRBJ1-5	TRBV3-1/TRBV3-2	-	TRBD1	CASSQDLGQGYQPQHF	TGTGCCAGCAGCCAAGACTTAGGACAGGGGTATCAGCCCCAGCATTTT
TRBJ2-3	TRBV24-1	-	-	CATSDPPGRRGPENTQYF	TGTGCCACCAGTGATCCCCCAGGTCGGCGGGGGCCCGAGAATACGCAGTATTTT
TRBJ1-1	TRBV2	-	-	CASSDGGWNTEAFF	TGTGCCAGCAGTGACGGGGGTTGGAACACTGAAGCTTTCTTT
TRBJ2-1	TRBV4-1	-	TRBD2	CASSPVGLAVLREQFF	TGCGCCAGCAGCCCGGTGGGACTAGCGGTTTTAAGGGAGCAGTTCTTC
TRBJ2-1	TRBV11-2	-	-	CASSPFAGLPNNEQFF	TGTGCCAGCAGCCCATTTGCGGGCCTCCCTAACAATGAGCAGTTCTTC
TRBJ1-2	TRBV5-4	-	-	CASSPPGTPYGYTF	TGTGCCAGCAGCCCCCCAGGGACACCCTATGGCTACACCTTC
TRBJ2-3	TRBV5-1	-	-	CASSLAEVADTQYF	TGCGCCAGCAGCTTGGCCGAAGTAGCAGATACGCAGTATTTT
TRBJ2-3	TRBV5-1	-	-	CASSVVGAKDTQYF	TGCGCCAGCAGCGTTGTTGGGGCCAAAGATACGCAGTATTTT
TRBJ2-2	TRBV5-4	-	-	CASSYSRGNTGELFF	TGTGCCAGCAGCTATTCAAGGGGGAACACCGGGGAGCTGTTTTTT
TRBJ2-7	TRBV3-1/TRBV3-2	-	-	CASSQQSYEQYF	TGTGCCAGCAGCCAGCAGTCCTACGAGCAGTACTTC
TRBJ2-1	TRBV5-6	-	TRBD2	CASSLSGANSYEQFF	TGTGCCAGCAGCCTCAGCGGGGCAAATTCTTATGAGCAGTTCTTC
TRBJ2-1	TRBV15	-	TRBD2	CATSSTSGSYNEQFF	TGTGCCACCAGCTCCACTAGCGGATCCTACAATGAGCAGTTCTTC
TRBJ1-1	TRBV11-2	-	-	CASSPSGLRNTEAFF	TGTGCCAGCAGCCCATCGGGACTCCGGAACACTGAAGCTTTCTTT
TRBJ2-7	TRBV3-1/TRBV3-2	once	TRBD1	CASSPRQGAVYEQYF	TGTGCCAGCAGCCCTCGACAGGGGGCTGTCTACGAGCAGTACTTC
TRBJ1-6	TRBV7-2	-	TRBD1	CASSFGQGDSPLHF	TGTGCCAGCAGCTTCGGACAGGGGGATTCACCCCTCCACTTT
TRBJ1-1	TRBV5-1	-	-	CASSLWGELNTEAFF	TGCGCCAGCAGCTTGTGGGGGGAATTGAACACTGAAGCTTTCTTT
TRBJ1-1	TRBV5-1	-	-	CASSLVAGPNTEAFF	TGCGCCAGCAGCTTGGTCGCAGGCCCGAACACTGAAGCTTTCTTT
TRBJ2-7	TRBV30	-	TRBD2	CAWSAGLAGYEQYF	TGTGCCTGGAGTGCGGGACTAGCCGGATACGAGCAGTACTTC
TRBJ2-7	TRBV6-5	once	TRBD1	CATRPGQGSEQYF	TGTGCCACTCGACCGGGACAGGGTAGCGAGCAGTACTTC
TRBJ2-5	TRBV7-2	-	TRBD1	CASSLSDRYQETQYF	TGTGCCAGCAGCTTATCGGACAGGTACCAAGAGACCCAGTACTTC
TRBJ2-1	TRBV18	-	-	CASSLGTSTYNEQFF	TGTGCCAGCTCACTTGGGACTTCAACATACAATGAGCAGTTCTTC
TRBJ1-1	TRBV5-6	once	TRBD1	CASSLMGQGNTEAFF	TGTGCCAGCAGCTTGATGGGACAGGGAAACACTGAAGCTTTCTTT
TRBJ2-7	TRBV9	-	-	CASSSGVTPTYEQYF	TGTGCCAGCAGCTCAGGGGTGACCCCCACCTACGAGCAGTACTTC
TRBJ2-3	TRBV6-5	-	-	CASSFPGSDTQYF	TGTGCCAGCAGTTTCCCGGGGTCGGATACGCAGTATTTT
TRBJ1-5	TRBV27	-	TRBD1	CASSSRDSHNQPQHF	TGTGCCAGCAGTTCCCGGGACAGCCATAATCAGCCCCAGCATTTT